Below are 11 T cell receptor beta chains sequenced from a single sample in a study of T cell changes during pregnancy in multiple sclerosis. TCRdb's table, derived via immunoSEQ multiplex PCR, lists solely in-frame clones and lacks some. The repertoire consists of tens of thousands of clones, with about 93% occurring once and the leading ten covering 0.3% to 0.45%. This sample comprised CD4+ T cells from peripheral blood mononuclear cells, obtained in the third trimester of pregnancy. Every receptor here comes from a female donor in good health, enrolled as a control in a pregnancy study.

The V and J genes are TRBV11-2 and TRBJ1-1; D gene ambiguous. Germline V gives CDR1 SGHAT, CDR2 FQNNGV. V shed 3 bases and J shed 5 bases, with 13 bases lying between them. The CDR3 runs 14 residues. CDR3 loop: CASSLPLVGTEAFF. DNA of the CDR3: TGTGCCAGCAGCTTGCCCCTCGTCGGGACTGAAGCTTTCTTT.

In this sample, this clone turned up once. This rearrangement joins TRBV2 to TRBJ2-5; 8 bases are shared with TRBD2. The V and J ends lost 6 bases and 4 bases, in that order; junction bases with no gene match: 19. In germline, CDR1 is SNHLY, CDR2 FYNNEI. CDR3 length: 18 residues. CDR3 sequence: CASSAIPGLGGGGETQYF. As DNA, the CDR3 is TGTGCCAGCAGCGCAATTCCGGGACTAGGCGGGGGTGGAGAGACCCAGTACTTC.

V usage is TRBV2 and J usage is TRBJ2-5; the match to TRBD1 covers 10 bases. Germline assignment: CDR1 SNHLY and CDR2 FYNNEI. The CDR3 has 15 residues. V dropped 6 bases and J dropped 5; count of bases not matched to a gene: 9. CDR3 region: CASRGGDRGGETQYF. CDR3 sequence (DNA): TGTGCCAGCAGGGGGGGGGACAGGGGAGGTGAGACCCAGTACTTC.

The chain carries TRBV6-5 and TRBJ2-7; tentatively, D is TRBD2 (6 bases). The V and J ends lost 8 bases and 1 base respectively, with 12 bases between them. Germline CDR1 reads MNHEY; CDR2 reads SVGAGI. CDR3 size: 13 residues. CDR3 sequence: CASRRDSSYEQYF. CDR3 DNA: TGTGCCAGCCGCCGGGACTCATCCTACGAGCAGTACTTC.

The chain couples TRBV6-5 to TRBJ2-5, with 7 bases identical to TRBD2. CDR1 is MNHEY, CDR2 SVGAGI, per germline. The CDR3 consists of 13 residues. Trimming at V came to 7 bases and at J to 5 bases, leaving 7 bases not matched to a gene. The CDR3 is CASTGLGSETQYF. The CDR3 coding sequence is TGTGCCAGCACCGGACTAGGATCGGAGACCCAGTACTTC.

The rearrangement links TRBV2 to TRBJ1-2; a possible D gene is TRBD1 (6 bases). The CDR3 sequence is 14 residues long. V shed 8 bases and J shed 8 bases, with 21 bases lying between them. Looked up from germline, CDR1 is SNHLY and CDR2 is FYNNEI. The CDR3 DNA is TGTGCCAGCCAATCCCCCAGGGGACGGTTGGGCTACACCTTC. This gives the protein CASQSPRGRLGYTF.

The chain joins TRBV18 to TRBJ2-7; 12 nucleotides agree with TRBD2. Looked up from germline, CDR1 is KGHSH and CDR2 is LQKENI. The CDR3 contains 15 residues. With V trimmed by 7 bases and J by 0 bases, 4 bases remained unmatched. The CDR3 spells CASLLLAGGSYEQYF. CDR3 in DNA: TGTGCCAGCTTACTACTAGCGGGGGGCTCCTACGAGCAGTACTTC.

This sequence joins TRBV28 and TRBJ1-1; 9 nucleotides match TRBD1. In germline, CDR1 is MDHEN, CDR2 SYDVKM. The CDR3 is 15 amino acids. J was trimmed by 3 bases and V by 6 bases; bases with no gene match: 8. CDR3 in amino acids: CASSLPGQGYTEAFF. Written as DNA, the CDR3 is TGTGCCAGCAGCTTGCCGGGACAGGGATACACTGAAGCTTTCTTT.

This sequence joins TRBV18 and TRBJ1-4; D not certain. CDR3 length equals 14 residues. Germline lookup yields CDR1 KGHSH and CDR2 LQKENI. Between the trimmed V and J ends, which lost 6 bases and 5 bases, there was a span of 13 bases. The CDR3 DNA sequence: TGTGCCAGCTCTCTGCCCACCGAGAATGAAAAACTGTTTTTT. It translates to CASSLPTENEKLFF.

This rearrangement joins TRBV7-9 to TRBJ2-5; 7 bases are shared with TRBD2. J lost 5 bases, V lost 5 bases, and 8 bases had no gene match. Germline values: CDR1 SEHNR, CDR2 FQNEAQ (reference sequence). CDR3 length: 14 residues. As DNA, the CDR3 is TGTGCCAGCAGCAAGACTAGCCGGATTGAGACCCAGTACTTC. Protein sequence: CASSKTSRIETQYF.

This clone has a single count. This chain connects TRBV4-1 to TRBJ1-2, with TRBD1 matching over 9 bases. The CDR3 runs to 17 residues. The V gene's germline CDR1 is MGHRA and CDR2 YSYEKL. V trimming: 6 bases; J trimming: 10 bases; junction bases outside the gene matches: 21. CDR3 nucleotides: TGCGCCAGCAGTCCTAACTCCTGGGGGACAGGGAAAGGAGACTACACCTTC. This gives the protein CASSPNSWGTGKGDYTF.